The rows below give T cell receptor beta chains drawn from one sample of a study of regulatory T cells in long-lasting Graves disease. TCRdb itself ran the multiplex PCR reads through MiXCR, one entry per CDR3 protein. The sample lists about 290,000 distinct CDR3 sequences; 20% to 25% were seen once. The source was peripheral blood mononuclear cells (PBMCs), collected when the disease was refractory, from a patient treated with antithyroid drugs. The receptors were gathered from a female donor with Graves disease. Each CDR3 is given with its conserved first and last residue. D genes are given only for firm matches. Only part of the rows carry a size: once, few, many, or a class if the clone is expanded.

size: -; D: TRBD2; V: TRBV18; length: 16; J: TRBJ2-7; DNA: TGTGCCAGCTCACCCCCTAGGGCGGGGGGGGTCTACGAGCAGTACTTC; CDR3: CASSPPRAGGVYEQYF
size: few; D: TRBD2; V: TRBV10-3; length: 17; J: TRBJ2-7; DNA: TGTGCCATCAGTGAGGCGGAGTTTTCTAGCGGCGGCTACGAGCAGTACTTC; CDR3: CAISEAEFSSGGYEQYF
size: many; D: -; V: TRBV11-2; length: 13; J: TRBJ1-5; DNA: TGTGCCAGCAGCTTAGACAGGGAACAGCCCCAGCATTTT; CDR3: CASSLDREQPQHF
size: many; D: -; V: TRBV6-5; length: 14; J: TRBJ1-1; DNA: TGTGCCAGCAGCTACGGAGGGGGAAACACTGAAGCTTTCTTT; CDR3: CASSYGGGNTEAFF
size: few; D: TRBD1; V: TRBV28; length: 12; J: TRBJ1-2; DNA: TGTGCCAGTTCCACCGGGACAGGCGGCTACACCTTC; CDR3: CASSTGTGGYTF
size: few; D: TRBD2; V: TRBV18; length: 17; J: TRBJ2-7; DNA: TGTGCCAGCTCTCCATCACCCTGGCGGGAGTCTTTCGACGAGCAGTACTTC; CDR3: CASSPSPWRESFDEQYF
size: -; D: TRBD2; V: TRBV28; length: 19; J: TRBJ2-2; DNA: TGTGCCAGCAGTTTTCTTCACGGGACTAGCGGGGGGAACACCGGGGAGCTGTTTTTT; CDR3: CASSFLHGTSGGNTGELFF
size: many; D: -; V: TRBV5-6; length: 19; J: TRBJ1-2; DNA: TGTGCCAGCAGCTGGATAAAACGGGGACAAAGATCGGCCCGTTATGGCTACACCTTC; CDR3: CASSWIKRGQRSARYGYTF
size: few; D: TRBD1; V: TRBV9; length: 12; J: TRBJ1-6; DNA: TGTGCCAGCTCACAGGGGGGCTCACCCCTCCACTTT; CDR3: CASSQGGSPLHF
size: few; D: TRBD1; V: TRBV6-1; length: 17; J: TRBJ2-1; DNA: TGTGCCAGCAGTCGAACTGGCAGGGGGCCCTCCTACAATGAGCAGTTCTTC; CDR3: CASSRTGRGPSYNEQFF
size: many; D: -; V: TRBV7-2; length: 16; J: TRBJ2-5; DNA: TGTGCCAGCAGCCAACCGAGGGGGGGTCGGGAGGAGACCCAGTACTTC; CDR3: CASSQPRGGREETQYF
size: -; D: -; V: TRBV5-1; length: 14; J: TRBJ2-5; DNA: TGCGCCAGCAGCTTGGACCAAGGGGAAGAGACCCAGTACTTC; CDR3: CASSLDQGEETQYF
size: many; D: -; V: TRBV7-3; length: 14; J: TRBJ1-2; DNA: TGTGCCAGCAGCTTAAACGGACAAGTCTATGGCTACACCTTC; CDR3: CASSLNGQVYGYTF
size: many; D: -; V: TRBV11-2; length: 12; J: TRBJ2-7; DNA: TGTGCCAGCAGTCGGAGCTGGATCGAGCAGTACTTC; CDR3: CASSRSWIEQYF
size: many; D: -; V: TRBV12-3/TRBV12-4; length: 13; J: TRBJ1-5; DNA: TGTGCCAGCAGAGGGGGGAGGAGTCAGCCCCAGCATTTT; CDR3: CASRGGRSQPQHF
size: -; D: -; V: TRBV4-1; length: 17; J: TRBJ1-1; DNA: TGCGCCAGCAGCCAAGAAGCGGGCGGGGCGGGGGGCACTGAAGCTTTCTTT; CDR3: CASSQEAGGAGGTEAFF
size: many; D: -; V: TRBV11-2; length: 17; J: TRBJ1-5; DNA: TGTGCCAGCAGCTTAGCCGGGGGGGGATTTGGCAATCAGCCCCAGCATTTT; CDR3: CASSLAGGGFGNQPQHF
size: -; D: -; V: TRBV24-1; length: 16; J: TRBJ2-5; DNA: TGTGCCACCAGTGATCACCTAAGGACTGGTAAAGAGACCCAGTACTTC; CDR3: CATSDHLRTGKETQYF
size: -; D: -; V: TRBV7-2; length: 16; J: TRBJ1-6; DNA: TGTGCCAGCAGCGTTACGGGGGGGCCCAATAATTCACCCCTCCACTTT; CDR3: CASSVTGGPNNSPLHF
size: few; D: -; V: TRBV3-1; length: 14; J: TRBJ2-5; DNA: TGTGCCAGCAGCCGGGCTGAACTTTGGGAGACCCAGTACTTC; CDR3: CASSRAELWETQYF
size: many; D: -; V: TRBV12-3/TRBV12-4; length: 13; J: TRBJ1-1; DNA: TGTGCCAGCAGGCAGTCGGAGAACACTGAAGCTTTCTTT; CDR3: CASRQSENTEAFF
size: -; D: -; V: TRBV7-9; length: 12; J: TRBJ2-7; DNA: TGTGCCAGCAGCTTAGATACCTACGAGCAGTACTTC; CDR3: CASSLDTYEQYF
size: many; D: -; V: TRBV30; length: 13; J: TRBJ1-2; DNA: TGTGCCTGGTCGAGAAGACTTGACTATGGCTACACCTTC; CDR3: CAWSRRLDYGYTF
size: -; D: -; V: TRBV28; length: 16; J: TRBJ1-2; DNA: TGTGCCGGCAGTCCCCCAATCACACAGGCGTACTATGGCTACACCTTC; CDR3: CAGSPPITQAYYGYTF
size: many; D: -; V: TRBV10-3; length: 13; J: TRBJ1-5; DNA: TGTGCCATCAGCCTAAATAGCAATCAGCCCCAGCATTTT; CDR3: CAISLNSNQPQHF
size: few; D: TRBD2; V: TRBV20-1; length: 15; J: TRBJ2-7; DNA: TGCAGTGCTAGAGCACCGGGACTAGCGGGAGACGAGCAGTACTTC; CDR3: CSARAPGLAGDEQYF
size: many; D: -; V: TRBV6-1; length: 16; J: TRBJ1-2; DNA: TGTGCCAGCAGACCCCCTGGGGGGCGTGATCACTATGGCTACACCTTC; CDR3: CASRPPGGRDHYGYTF
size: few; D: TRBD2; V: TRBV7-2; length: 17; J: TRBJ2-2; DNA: TGTGCCAGCAGCCCTCGCCAAACTAGCGGTAACACCGGGGAGCTGTTTTTT; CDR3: CASSPRQTSGNTGELFF
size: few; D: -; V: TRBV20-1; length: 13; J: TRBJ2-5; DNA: TGCAGTGCTAGGATTTGGGGGAGGGAGACCCAGTACTTC; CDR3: CSARIWGRETQYF
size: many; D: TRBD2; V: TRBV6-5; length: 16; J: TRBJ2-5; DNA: TGTGCCAGCAGTTACGCCCTAGCGGGAGGGGAAGAGACCCAGTACTTC; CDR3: CASSYALAGGEETQYF
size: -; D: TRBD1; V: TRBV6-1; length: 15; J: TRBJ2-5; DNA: TGTGCCAGCAGTGAAGAAGGACAGGGGGCGGAGACCCAGTACTTC; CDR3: CASSEEGQGAETQYF
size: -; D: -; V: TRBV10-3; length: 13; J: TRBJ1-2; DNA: TGTGCCATCCAGAGAGTATTTAACGATGGCTACACCTTC; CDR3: CAIQRVFNDGYTF
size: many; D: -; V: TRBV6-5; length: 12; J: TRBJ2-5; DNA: TGTGCCAGCAGTTATGGGGGAGAGACCCAGTACTTC; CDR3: CASSYGGETQYF
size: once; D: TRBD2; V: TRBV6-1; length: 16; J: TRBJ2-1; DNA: TGTGCCAGCAGTGAAGCGCATTGGACTAGGTTGGGCGAGCAGTTCTTC; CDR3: CASSEAHWTRLGEQFF
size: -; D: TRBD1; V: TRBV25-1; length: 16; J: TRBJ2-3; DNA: TGTGCCAGCAGCTTAAGACAGGGGGGACAGGAAGATACGCAGTATTTT; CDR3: CASSLRQGGQEDTQYF
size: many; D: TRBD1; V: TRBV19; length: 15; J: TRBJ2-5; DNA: TGTGCCAGTAGTCGTCCGGGACAGGGGACAGAGACCCAGTACTTC; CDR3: CASSRPGQGTETQYF
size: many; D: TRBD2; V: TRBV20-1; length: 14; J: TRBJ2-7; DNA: TGCAGTGCTAGTGTGACTAGCGGAGCCTACGAGCAGTACTTC; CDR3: CSASVTSGAYEQYF
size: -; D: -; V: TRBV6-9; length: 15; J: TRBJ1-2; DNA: TGTGCCAGCAGTTTCGGACCGAATGAGAACTATGGCTACACCTTC; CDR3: CASSFGPNENYGYTF
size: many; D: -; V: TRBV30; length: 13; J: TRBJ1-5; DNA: TGTGCCTGGAGTACCCATAGCAATCAGCCCCAGCATTTT; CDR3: CAWSTHSNQPQHF
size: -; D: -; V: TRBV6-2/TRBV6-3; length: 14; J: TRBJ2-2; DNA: TGTGCCAGCAGCCGGGACTCCGATACCGGGGAGCTGTTTTTT; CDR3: CASSRDSDTGELFF
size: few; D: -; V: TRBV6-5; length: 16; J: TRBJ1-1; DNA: TGTGCCAGCAGTTACTTGGGAGCCCACATGAACACTGAAGCTTTCTTT; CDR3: CASSYLGAHMNTEAFF
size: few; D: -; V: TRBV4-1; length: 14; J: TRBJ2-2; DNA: TGCGCCAGCAGCCTCGGGACGAACACCGGGGAGCTGTTTTTT; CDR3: CASSLGTNTGELFF
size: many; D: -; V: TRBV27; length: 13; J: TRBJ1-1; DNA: TGTGCCAGCAGTTTGAACGGGAAAACTGAAGCTTTCTTT; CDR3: CASSLNGKTEAFF
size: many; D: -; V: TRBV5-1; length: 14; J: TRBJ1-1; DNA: TGTGCCAGCAGTTTAGACAGAACGAACACTGAAGCTTTCTTT; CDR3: CASSLDRTNTEAFF
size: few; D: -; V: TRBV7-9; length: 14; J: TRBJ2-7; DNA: TGTGCCAGCAGCTTGGGACCGGGATCCTACGAGCAGTACTTC; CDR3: CASSLGPGSYEQYF
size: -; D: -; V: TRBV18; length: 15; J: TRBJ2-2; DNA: TGTGCCAGCTCACCGTGGGAACTGAACACCGGGGAGCTGTTTTTT; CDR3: CASSPWELNTGELFF
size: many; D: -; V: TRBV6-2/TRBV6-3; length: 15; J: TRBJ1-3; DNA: TGTGCCAGCAGTTACTCGAGGGACTCCGGAAACACCATATATTTT; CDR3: CASSYSRDSGNTIYF
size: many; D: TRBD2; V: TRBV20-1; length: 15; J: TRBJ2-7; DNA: TGCAGTGCTAGCGTAGTATTAGCGGGAACGTACGAGCAGTACTTC; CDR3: CSASVVLAGTYEQYF
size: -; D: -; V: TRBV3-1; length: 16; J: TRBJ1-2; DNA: TGTGCCAGCAGCCAAGAATGGGGGAGCCCGGACTATGGCTACACCTTC; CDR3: CASSQEWGSPDYGYTF
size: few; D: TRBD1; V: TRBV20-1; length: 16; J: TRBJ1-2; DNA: TGCAGTGCTAGCGGGACAGGGATCTCGGTTGAGCATGGCTACACCTTC; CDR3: CSASGTGISVEHGYTF